This T cell receptor beta chain was recovered during a study of T cell responses to AZD1222 COVID-19 vaccine. Study conclusions and caveats: Reportedly, nearly half of unique spike TCRs recognized epitopes outside B.1.351/B.1.1.7 mutations. Seropositive status at baseline applied to only 6 or 7 AZD1222 recipients.

The germline gives CDR1 MNHEY, CDR2 SMNVEV (reference sequence). This CDR3 comprises 14 residues. V lost 7 bases, J lost 1 base, and 11 bases lay in between. About this clone itself: What it binds is unknown.

TCRdb's table, derived via immunoSEQ multiplex PCR, lists solely in-frame clones and lacks some. The sample includes approximately 110,000 clones, 70% to 90% of them seen just once. The sample consisted of peripheral blood, taken on day 0 of AZD1222 vaccination. The V gene is TRBV27, the J gene TRBJ2-1; D unresolved. The sequence came from an adult in good health. Written as DNA, the CDR3 is TGTGCCAGCACGAGCCGCCGGTCCTACAATGAGCAGTTCTTC. Translated: CASTSRRSYNEQFF.